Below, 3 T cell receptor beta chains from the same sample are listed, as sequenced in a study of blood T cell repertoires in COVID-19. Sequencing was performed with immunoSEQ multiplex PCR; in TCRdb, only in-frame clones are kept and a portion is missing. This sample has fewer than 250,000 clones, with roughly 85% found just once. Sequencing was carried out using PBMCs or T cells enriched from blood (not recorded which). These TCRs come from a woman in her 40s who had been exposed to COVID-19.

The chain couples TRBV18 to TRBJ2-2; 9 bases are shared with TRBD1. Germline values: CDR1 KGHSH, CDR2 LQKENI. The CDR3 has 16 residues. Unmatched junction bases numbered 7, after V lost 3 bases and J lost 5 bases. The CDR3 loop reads CASSPNRGRGTGELFF. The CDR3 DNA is TGTGCCAGCTCACCTAACAGGGGGCGTGGAACCGGGGAGCTGTTTTTT.

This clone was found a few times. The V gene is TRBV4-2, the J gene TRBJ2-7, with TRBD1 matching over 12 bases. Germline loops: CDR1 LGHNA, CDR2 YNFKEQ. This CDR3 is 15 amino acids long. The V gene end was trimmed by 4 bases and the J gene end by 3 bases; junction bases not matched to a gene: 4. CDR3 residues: CASSLGTGGIYEQYF. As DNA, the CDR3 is TGTGCCAGCAGCCTCGGGACAGGGGGCATCTACGAGCAGTACTTC.

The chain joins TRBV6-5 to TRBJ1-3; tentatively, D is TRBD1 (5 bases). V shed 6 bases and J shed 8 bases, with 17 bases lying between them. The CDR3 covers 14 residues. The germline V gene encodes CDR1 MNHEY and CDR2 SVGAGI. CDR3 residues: CASRGGAGGDTIYF. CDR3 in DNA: TGTGCCAGCAGAGGAGGCGCCGGAGGGGACACCATATATTTT.